Below are 20 T cell receptor beta chains sequenced from a single sample in a study of cytomegalovirus exposure and HLA in healthy donors. 13 Jbeta primers and 60 Vbeta primers were used for the PCR. Repertoires were generated with immunoSEQ multiplex PCR, while TCRdb's copy carries only in-frame clones and drops some. The sample lists about 160,000 clones, roughly four fifths occurring once. The sample comprised PBMCs. The receptor set was obtained from a man aged 50 or older in good health and CMV-seropositive.

This clone was found once. V and J are TRBV10-3 and TRBJ1-5; D is uncertain. CDR1 and CDR2 from the germline V gene are ENHRY and SYGVKD. The CDR3 is 13 amino acids. V lost 3 bases to trimming and J lost 2 bases, with 5 bases between them. In DNA, the CDR3 is TGTGCCATCAGTGACGAGGGCAATCAGCCCCAGCATTTT. Its protein is CAISDEGNQPQHF.

For this clone: Its ends do not fully match the called genes, so a read error is possible. V is TRBV7-7 and J is TRBJ2-7; 7 bases fit TRBD2. Germline V lookup: CDR1 SSHAT, CDR2 FNYEAQ (reference sequence). This CDR3 region has 14 residues. The CDR3 spells CASSFEASGYEQYF. CDR3 sequence (DNA): TGTGCTAGCAGCTTCGAGGCTAGCGGCTACGAGCAGTACTTC.

The chain joins TRBV4-1 to TRBJ2-7; unclear D gene. V gave up 1 base and J gave up 0 bases, with 13 bases separating them. CDR1 and CDR2 (germline): MGHRA, YSYEKL. This CDR3 is 16 amino acids long. The CDR3 reads CASSQGRLLTSYEQYF. As DNA, the CDR3 is TGCGCCAGCAGCCAAGGAAGACTCCTGACCTCCTACGAGCAGTACTTC.

V gene TRBV28 combines with J gene TRBJ1-1; D gene unclear. From germline, CDR1 is MDHEN and CDR2 SYDVKM. Trimming removed 2 bases from V and 3 bases from J, with 13 bases in between. There are 15 residues in the CDR3. CDR3 amino acids: CASSLGGPGDTEAFF. In nucleotides, the CDR3 is TGTGCCAGCAGTTTAGGAGGTCCCGGTGACACTGAAGCTTTCTTT.

V is TRBV29-1 and J is TRBJ2-7; D is unclear. This CDR3 has 14 residues. The V gene lost 8 bases and the J gene lost 2 bases, with 19 bases spanning the gap. CDR1 and CDR2 from the germline V gene are SQVTM and ANQGSEA. CDR3 DNA: TGCAGCTTCAATCCAGGCGACAATCCCTACGAGCAGTACTTC. Translation: CSFNPGDNPYEQYF.

The chain carries TRBV28 and TRBJ1-5, with a tentative D call TRBD1 (6 bases). CDR1 and CDR2 (germline): MDHEN, SYDVKM. CDR3 length: 15 residues. Trimming stripped 5 bases from V and 7 bases from J, with 18 bases between. CDR3 nucleotide sequence: TGTGCCAGCAGTCCTCATAGGACAGTAGGACAGCCCCAGCATTTT. The encoded protein is CASSPHRTVGQPQHF.

The rearrangement links TRBV2 to TRBJ1-5, with 8 nucleotides matching TRBD1. J gave up 5 bases and V 2 bases, and 2 bases lay outside the gene matches. The CDR3 sequence is 14 residues long. Per the germline V gene, CDR1 is SNHLY and CDR2 is FYNNEI. CDR3 in amino acids: CASSETGGHQPQHF. DNA of the CDR3: TGTGCCAGCAGTGAAACAGGGGGGCATCAGCCCCAGCATTTT.

This chain uses TRBV11-2 with TRBJ2-3; tentative D call: TRBD1 (5 bases). V was clipped by 4 bases and J by 1 base, with 18 bases between them. Germline loops: CDR1 SGHAT, CDR2 FQNNGV. The CDR3 spans 17 residues. The CDR3 sequence: CASSSLLGAPRTDTQYF. The CDR3 nucleotides are TGTGCCAGCAGCTCCCTGTTAGGGGCCCCCCGCACAGATACGCAGTATTTT.

CDR3 sequence: CASSPWASEYNEQFF. Written as DNA, the CDR3 is TGTGCCAGCAGTCCATGGGCTAGCGAGTACAATGAGCAGTTCTTC. V and J are TRBV28 and TRBJ2-1, with D perhaps matching TRBD2 (6 bases). Per the germline V gene, CDR1 is MDHEN and CDR2 is SYDVKM. The CDR3 has 15 residues. V lost 5 bases to trimming and J lost 4 bases, with 15 bases between them.

The rearrangement links TRBV7-9 to TRBJ2-5, with D possibly TRBD1 on 7 matching bases. The better agreement between TRBJ2-7 and the DNA end casts doubt on the J call. This CDR3 is 12 amino acids long. Germline lookup yields CDR1 SEHNR and CDR2 FQNEAQ (reference sequence). The CDR3 is CASSRQGGEQYF. The CDR3, as DNA: TGTGCCAGCAGTCGACAGGGAGGCGAGCAGTACTTC.

The rearrangement joins TRBV10-1 to TRBJ2-5; TRBD2 matches 8 bases. This CDR3 contains 16 residues. V was clipped by 2 bases and J by 4 bases; unmatched bases: 9. Germline CDR1 is WNHNN and CDR2 is SYGVQD (reference sequence). The CDR3 region has the DNA TGCGCCAGCAGTGAGAAAGGAAAGCGGGGGATAGAGACCCAGTACTTC. Translated, it gives CASSEKGKRGIETQYF.

In the case of this clone: The junction shows a germline mismatch at one end, possibly a read error. The rearrangement uses TRBV7-7 and TRBJ1-3, with TRBD1 as a possible D gene (5 bases). CDR3 length: 13 amino acids. Germline CDR1 and CDR2: SSHAT and FNYEAQ (reference sequence). CDR3 sequence: CASSFRVGNTIYF. CDR3 nucleotide sequence: TGTGCTAGCAGCTTCAGGGTTGGAAACACCATATATTTT.

The chain carries TRBV5-1 and TRBJ1-1, with 7 bases that match TRBD1. Germline CDR1 SGHRS, CDR2 YFSETQ. There are 14 residues in the CDR3. V lost 0 bases to trimming and J lost 6 bases; unmatched junction nucleotides: 5. CDR3 DNA sequence: TGCGCCAGCAGCTTGGGGACAGGCTTCGCTGAAGCTTTCTTT. As protein: CASSLGTGFAEAFF.

The chain joins TRBV7-2 to TRBJ1-1; 7 bases match TRBD1. Trimming cost V 3 bases and J 5 bases; bases outside gene matches: 6. Germline CDR1 reads SGHTA; CDR2 reads FQGNSA. CDR3 length: 14 residues. Written as DNA, the CDR3 is TGTGCCAGCAGCTTTTCGTCAGGGGGAACTGAAGCTTTCTTT. This encodes CASSFSSGGTEAFF.

V and J are TRBV10-2 and TRBJ1-1, with 8 bases fitting TRBD1. The junction had 4 bases not matched to a gene; V was cut back by 7 bases and J by 0 bases. CDR3 size: 14 residues. CDR1 and CDR2 (germline): WSHSY, SAAADI. This CDR3 is CASIRTGLNTEAFF. CDR3 nucleotide sequence: TGCGCCAGCATCCGGACAGGGCTGAACACTGAAGCTTTCTTT.

The rearrangement joins TRBV20-1 to TRBJ1-1; D unclear. The V and J ends lost 6 bases and 9 bases respectively, with 11 bases between them. Per the germline V gene, CDR1 is DFQATT and CDR2 is SNEGSKA (reference sequence). The CDR3 spans 10 residues. CDR3 loop: CSAEENQAFF. CDR3 sequence (DNA): TGCAGTGCAGAAGAGAATCAAGCTTTCTTT.

The J gene is TRBJ2-7, the V gene TRBV6-5; D possibly corresponds to TRBD1 (6 bases). The germline gives CDR1 MNHEY, CDR2 SVGAGI. CDR3 size: 14 residues. Trimming pared 8 bases from V and 0 bases from J, leaving 14 bases between. The CDR3 here is CASAGDRSSYEQYF. In DNA, the CDR3 is TGTGCCAGCGCAGGGGACCGGAGCTCCTACGAGCAGTACTTC.

The V call is TRBV5-1, the J call TRBJ2-7; 15 bases align to TRBD2. The length of the CDR3 is 16 residues. The J segment lost 6 bases and the V segment lost 2 bases, leaving 6 bases of the junction unmatched. In germline, CDR1 is SGHRS, CDR2 YFSETQ. The CDR3 nucleotides read TGCGCCAGCAGCTTACGGACTAGCGGGAGGGCCCTCGAGCAGTACTTC. Translation: CASSLRTSGRALEQYF.

The chain recombines TRBV25-1 with TRBJ1-1; TRBD1 aligns across 7 bases. CDR1 is MGHDK, CDR2 SYGVNS, per germline. This CDR3 has 13 residues. V lost 5 bases to trimming and J lost 4 bases; unmatched junction nucleotides: 4. CDR3 sequence reads: CASSYRGGTEAFF. The CDR3 nucleotides read TGTGCCAGCAGTTACAGGGGAGGCACTGAAGCTTTCTTT.

The rearrangement uses TRBV5-1 and TRBJ2-1; D may be TRBD2 (6 bases). The V gene's germline CDR1 is SGHRS and CDR2 YFSETQ. V shed 4 bases and J shed 9 bases, with 20 bases lying between them. The CDR3 sequence is 15 residues long. In DNA, the CDR3 is TGCGCCAGCAGCATCGGGACTGGCGAAGCGGTTGAGCAGTTCTTC. Protein product: CASSIGTGEAVEQFF.